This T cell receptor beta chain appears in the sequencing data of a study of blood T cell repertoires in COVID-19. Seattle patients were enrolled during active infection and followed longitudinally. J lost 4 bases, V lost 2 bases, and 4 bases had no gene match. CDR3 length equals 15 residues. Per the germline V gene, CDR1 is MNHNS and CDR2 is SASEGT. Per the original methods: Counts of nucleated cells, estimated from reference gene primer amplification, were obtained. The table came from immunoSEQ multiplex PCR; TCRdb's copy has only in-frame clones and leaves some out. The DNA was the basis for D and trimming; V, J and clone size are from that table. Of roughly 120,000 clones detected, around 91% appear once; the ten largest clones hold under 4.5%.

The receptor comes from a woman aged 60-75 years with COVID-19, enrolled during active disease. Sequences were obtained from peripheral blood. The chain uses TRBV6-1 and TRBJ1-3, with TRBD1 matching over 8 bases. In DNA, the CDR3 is TGTGCCAGCAGTGAAAGGAGGACAGGGGGAAACACCATATATTTT. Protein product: CASSERRTGGNTIYF.